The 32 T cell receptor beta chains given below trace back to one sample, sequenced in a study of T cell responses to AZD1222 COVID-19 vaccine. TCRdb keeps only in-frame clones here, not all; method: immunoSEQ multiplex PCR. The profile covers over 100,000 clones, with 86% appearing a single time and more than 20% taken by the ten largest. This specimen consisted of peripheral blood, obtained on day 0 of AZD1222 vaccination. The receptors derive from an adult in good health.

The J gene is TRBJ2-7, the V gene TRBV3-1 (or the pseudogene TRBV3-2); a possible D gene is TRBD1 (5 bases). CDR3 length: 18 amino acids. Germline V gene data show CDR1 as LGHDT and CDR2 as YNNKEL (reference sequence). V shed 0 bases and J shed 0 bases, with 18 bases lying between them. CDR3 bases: TGTGCCAGCAGCCAAGATGAGAGCTCCAGGGAATTCTCCTACGAGCAGTACTTC. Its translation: CASSQDESSREFSYEQYF.

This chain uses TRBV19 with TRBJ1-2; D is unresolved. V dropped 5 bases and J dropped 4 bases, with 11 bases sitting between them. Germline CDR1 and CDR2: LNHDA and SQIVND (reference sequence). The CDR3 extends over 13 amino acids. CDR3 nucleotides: TGTGCCAGTAGTTTCCGGGCGGTCTATGGCTACACCTTC. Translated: CASSFRAVYGYTF.

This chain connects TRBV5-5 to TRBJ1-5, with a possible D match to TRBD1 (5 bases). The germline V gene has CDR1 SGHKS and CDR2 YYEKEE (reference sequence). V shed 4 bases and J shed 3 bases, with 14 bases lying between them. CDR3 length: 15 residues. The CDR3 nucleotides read TGTGCCAGCAGCCGCCAGGGACTGGTCAATCAGCCCCAGCATTTT. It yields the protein CASSRQGLVNQPQHF.

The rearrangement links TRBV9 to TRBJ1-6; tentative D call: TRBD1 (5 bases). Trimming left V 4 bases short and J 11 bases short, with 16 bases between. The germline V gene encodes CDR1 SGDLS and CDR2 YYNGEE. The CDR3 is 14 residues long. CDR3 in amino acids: CASSRQRAMAPLHF. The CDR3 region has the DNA TGTGCCAGCAGCAGACAGCGGGCAATGGCACCCCTCCACTTT.

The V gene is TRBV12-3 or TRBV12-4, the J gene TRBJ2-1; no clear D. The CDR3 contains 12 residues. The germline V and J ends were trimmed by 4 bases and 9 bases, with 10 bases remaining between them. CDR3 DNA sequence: TGTGCCAGCAGTTCCGAGGTAATTGAGCAGTTCTTC. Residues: CASSSEVIEQFF.

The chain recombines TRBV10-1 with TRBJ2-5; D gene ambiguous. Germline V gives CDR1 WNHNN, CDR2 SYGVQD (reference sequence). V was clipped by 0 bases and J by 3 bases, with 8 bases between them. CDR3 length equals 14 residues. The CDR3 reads CASSESFGKETQYF. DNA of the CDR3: TGCGCCAGCAGTGAGTCTTTCGGCAAAGAGACCCAGTACTTC.

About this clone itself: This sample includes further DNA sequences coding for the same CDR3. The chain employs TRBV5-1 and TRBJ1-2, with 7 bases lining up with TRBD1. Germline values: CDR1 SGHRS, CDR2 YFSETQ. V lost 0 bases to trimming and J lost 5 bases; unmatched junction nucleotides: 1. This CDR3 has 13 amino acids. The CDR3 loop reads CASSLGTGYGYTF. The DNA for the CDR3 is TGCGCCAGCAGCTTGGGGACAGGATATGGCTACACCTTC.

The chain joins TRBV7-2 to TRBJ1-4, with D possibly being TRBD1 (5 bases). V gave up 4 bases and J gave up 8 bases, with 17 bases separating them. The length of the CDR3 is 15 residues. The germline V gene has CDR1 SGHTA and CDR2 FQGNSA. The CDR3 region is CASSSITGGSEKLFF. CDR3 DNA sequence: TGTGCCAGCAGCTCAATAACGGGGGGAAGCGAAAAACTGTTTTTT.

CDR3 sequence (DNA): TGCAGCGTTGTGGCCCCTCCCGGGACAGGGCTTATTATTAGCACAGATACGCAGTATTTT. This gives the protein CSVVAPPGTGLIISTDTQYF. The chain uses TRBV29-1 and TRBJ2-3, with 9 bases matching TRBD1. Losses at the gene ends were 4 bases for V and 0 bases for J; bases not matched to a gene: 20. This CDR3 comprises 20 residues. The germline gives CDR1 SQVTM, CDR2 ANQGSEA.

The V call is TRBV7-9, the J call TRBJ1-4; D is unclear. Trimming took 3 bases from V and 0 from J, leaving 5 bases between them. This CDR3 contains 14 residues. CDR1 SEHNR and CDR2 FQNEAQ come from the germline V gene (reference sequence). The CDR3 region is CASSFLATNEKLFF. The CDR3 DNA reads TGTGCCAGCAGCTTCCTAGCAACTAATGAAAAACTGTTTTTT.

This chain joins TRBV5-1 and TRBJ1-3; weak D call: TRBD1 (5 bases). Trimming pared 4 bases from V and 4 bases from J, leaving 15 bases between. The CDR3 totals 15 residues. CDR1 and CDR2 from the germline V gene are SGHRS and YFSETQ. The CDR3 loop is CASSNPGRGGNTIYF. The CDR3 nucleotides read TGCGCCAGCAGCAACCCGGGGAGGGGAGGAAACACCATATATTTT.

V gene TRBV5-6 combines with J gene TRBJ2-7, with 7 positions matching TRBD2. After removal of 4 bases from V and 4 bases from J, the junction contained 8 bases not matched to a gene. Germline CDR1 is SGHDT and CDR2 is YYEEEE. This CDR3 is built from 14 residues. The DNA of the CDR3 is TGTGCCAGCAGCCCGGAGGGAGGGTGGTACGAGCAGTACTTC. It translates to CASSPEGGWYEQYF.

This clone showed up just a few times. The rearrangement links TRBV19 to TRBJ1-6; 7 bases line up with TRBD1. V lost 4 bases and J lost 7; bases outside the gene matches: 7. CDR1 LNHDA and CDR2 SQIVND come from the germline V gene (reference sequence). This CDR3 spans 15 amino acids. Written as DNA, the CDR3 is TGTGCCAGTAGTACCACAGGGGTCGCGAATTCACCCCTCCACTTT. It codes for CASSTTGVANSPLHF.

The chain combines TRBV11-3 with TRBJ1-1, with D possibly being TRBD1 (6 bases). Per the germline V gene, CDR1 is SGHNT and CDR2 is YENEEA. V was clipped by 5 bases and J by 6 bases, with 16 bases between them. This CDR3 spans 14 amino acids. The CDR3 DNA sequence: TGTGCCAGCAGCCCGACCCCAGGGGCGGCTGAAGCTTTCTTT. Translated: CASSPTPGAAEAFF.

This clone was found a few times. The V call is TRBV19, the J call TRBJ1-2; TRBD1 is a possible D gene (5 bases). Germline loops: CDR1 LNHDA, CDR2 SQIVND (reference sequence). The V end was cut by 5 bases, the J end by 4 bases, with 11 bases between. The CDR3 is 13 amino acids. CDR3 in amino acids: CASSDTGLYGYTF. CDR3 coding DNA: TGTGCCAGTAGTGACACAGGACTCTATGGCTACACCTTC.

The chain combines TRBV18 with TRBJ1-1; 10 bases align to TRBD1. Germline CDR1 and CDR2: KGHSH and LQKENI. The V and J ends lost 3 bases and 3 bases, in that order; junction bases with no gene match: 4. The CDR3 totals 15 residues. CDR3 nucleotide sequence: TGTGCCAGCTCACCGTACGGACAGGGGGACACTGAAGCTTTCTTT. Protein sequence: CASSPYGQGDTEAFF.

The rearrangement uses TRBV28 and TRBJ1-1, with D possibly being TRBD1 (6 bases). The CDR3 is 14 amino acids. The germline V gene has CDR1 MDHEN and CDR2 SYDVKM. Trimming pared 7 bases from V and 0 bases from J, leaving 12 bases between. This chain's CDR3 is CASITGLMNTEAFF. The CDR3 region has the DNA TGTGCCAGCATCACAGGGCTCATGAACACTGAAGCTTTCTTT.

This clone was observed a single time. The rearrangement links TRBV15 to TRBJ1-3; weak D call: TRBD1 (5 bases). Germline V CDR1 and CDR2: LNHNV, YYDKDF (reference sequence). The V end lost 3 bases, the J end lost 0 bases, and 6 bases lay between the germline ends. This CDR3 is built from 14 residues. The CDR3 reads CATSRDTSGNTIYF. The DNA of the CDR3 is TGTGCCACCAGCAGGGACACCTCTGGAAACACCATATATTTT.

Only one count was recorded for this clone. As DNA, the CDR3 is TGTGCCATCAGATCACTCGGGACTAGCGGGGGGGAAACCGTAACCGGGGAGCTGTTTTTT. Its protein product is CAIRSLGTSGGETVTGELFF. The chain is built from TRBV10-3 and TRBJ2-2; 16 bases are shared with TRBD2. Germline CDR1 and CDR2: ENHRY and SYGVKD. Trimming cost V 6 bases and J 5 bases; bases outside gene matches: 15. The CDR3 spans 20 residues.

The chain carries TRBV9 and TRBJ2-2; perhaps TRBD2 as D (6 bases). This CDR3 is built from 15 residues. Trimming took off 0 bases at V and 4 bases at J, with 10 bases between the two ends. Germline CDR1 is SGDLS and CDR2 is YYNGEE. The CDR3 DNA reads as TGTGCCAGCAGCGTAGACGGGGGAGGCACCGGGGAGCTGTTTTTT. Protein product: CASSVDGGGTGELFF.

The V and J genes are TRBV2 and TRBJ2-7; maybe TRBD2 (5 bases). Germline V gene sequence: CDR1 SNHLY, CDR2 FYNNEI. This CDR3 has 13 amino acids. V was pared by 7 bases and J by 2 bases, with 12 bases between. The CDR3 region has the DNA TGTGCCAGCACAGGCGGGTTAACCTACGAGCAGTACTTC. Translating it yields CASTGGLTYEQYF.

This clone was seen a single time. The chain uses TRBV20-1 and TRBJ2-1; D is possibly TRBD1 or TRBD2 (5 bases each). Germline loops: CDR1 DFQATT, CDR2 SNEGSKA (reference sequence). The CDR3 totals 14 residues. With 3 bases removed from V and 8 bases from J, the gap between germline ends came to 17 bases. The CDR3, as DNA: TGCAGTGCTAGTGATTCCTCAGGGACCCATGAGCAGTTCTTC. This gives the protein CSASDSSGTHEQFF.

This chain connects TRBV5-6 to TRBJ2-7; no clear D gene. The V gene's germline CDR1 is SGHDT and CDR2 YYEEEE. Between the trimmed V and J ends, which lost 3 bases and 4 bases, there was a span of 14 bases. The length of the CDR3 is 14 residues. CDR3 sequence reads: CASSSESRKYEQYF. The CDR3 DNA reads TGTGCCAGCAGCTCGGAGAGTAGAAAGTACGAGCAGTACTTC.

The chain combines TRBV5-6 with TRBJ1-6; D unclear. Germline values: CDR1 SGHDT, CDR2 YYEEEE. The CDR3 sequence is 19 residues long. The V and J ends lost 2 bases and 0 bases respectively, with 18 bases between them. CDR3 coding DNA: TGTGCCAGCAGCTTAGGGTTATCGATAACACCCTCCTATAATTCACCCCTCCACTTT. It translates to CASSLGLSITPSYNSPLHF.

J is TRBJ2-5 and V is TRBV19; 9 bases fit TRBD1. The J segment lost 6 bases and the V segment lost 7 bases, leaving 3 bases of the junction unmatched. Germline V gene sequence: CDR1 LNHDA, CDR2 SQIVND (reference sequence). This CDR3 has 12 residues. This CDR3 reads CASTGQGKTQYF. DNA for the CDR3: TGTGCCAGTACCGGACAGGGGAAGACCCAGTACTTC.

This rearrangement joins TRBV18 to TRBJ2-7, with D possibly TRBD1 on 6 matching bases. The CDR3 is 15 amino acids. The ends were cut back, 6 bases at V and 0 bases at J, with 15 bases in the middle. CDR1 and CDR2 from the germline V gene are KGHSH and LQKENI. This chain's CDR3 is CASSPRGTDSYEQYF. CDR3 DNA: TGTGCCAGCTCTCCTAGGGGGACGGACTCCTACGAGCAGTACTTC.

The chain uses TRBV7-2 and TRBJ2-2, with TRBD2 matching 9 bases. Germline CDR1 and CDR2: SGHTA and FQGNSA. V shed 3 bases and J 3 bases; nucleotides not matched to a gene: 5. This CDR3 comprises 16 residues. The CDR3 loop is CASSFQRGAYTGELFF. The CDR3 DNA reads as TGTGCCAGCAGCTTCCAGCGGGGGGCCTACACCGGGGAGCTGTTTTTT.

The CDR3: CASSFLNQNTEAFF. DNA of the CDR3: TGTGCCAGCAGCTTCCTAAATCAGAACACTGAAGCTTTCTTT. The chain is built from TRBV2 and TRBJ1-1; D unclear. V shed 6 bases and J shed 1 base, with 12 bases lying between them. The CDR3 covers 14 residues. Per the germline V gene, CDR1 is SNHLY and CDR2 is FYNNEI. Looking up the rest from reference TRBV2 and TRBJ1-1 gives the full variable domain: EPEVTQTPSHQVTQMGQEVILRCVPISNHLYFYWYRQILGQKVEFLVSFYNNEISEKSEIFDDQFSVERPDGSNFTLKIRSTKLEDSAMYFCASSFLNQNTEAFFGQGTRLTVV.

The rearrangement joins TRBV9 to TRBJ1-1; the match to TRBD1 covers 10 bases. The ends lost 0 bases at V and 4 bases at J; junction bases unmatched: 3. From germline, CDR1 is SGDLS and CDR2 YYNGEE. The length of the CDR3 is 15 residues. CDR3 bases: TGTGCCAGCAGCGTAGCTGGGACAGGGGTCACTGAAGCTTTCTTT. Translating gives CASSVAGTGVTEAFF.

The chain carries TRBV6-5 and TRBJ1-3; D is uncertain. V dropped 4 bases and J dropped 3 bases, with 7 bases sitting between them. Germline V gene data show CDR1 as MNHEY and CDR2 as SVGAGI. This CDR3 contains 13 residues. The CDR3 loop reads CASSSPGGNTIYF. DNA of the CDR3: TGTGCCAGCAGTTCTCCCGGTGGAAACACCATATATTTT.

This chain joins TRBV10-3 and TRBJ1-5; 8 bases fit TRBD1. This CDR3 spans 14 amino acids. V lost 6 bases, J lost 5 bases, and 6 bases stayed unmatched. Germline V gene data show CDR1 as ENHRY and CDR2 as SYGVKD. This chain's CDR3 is CAIRATGDDQPQHF. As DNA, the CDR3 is TGTGCCATCAGAGCGACAGGGGATGATCAGCCCCAGCATTTT.

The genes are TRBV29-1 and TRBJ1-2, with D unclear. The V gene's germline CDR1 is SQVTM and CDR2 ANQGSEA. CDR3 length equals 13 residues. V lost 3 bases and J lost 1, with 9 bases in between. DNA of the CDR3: TGCAGCGTTGAGACCCAGGTTAACTATGGCTACACCTTC. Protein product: CSVETQVNYGYTF.